This T cell receptor beta chain was retrieved from a study of human T cells and chemical hapten exposure. Study information: Slight differences in pooled library volume were the main source of varying TCR yields across samples. Study observations and caveats: It was expanded TCRs that formed significantly more large CDR3 similarity clusters than controls did. Patch test score was positively correlated with the counts of TCRs that had expanded at PT1.

Specified time point: patch test 1, 2 weeks after DPC sensitization. As to treatment: therapeutic diphenylcyclopropenone sensitization with weekly scalp DPC. The CDR3 extends over 15 amino acids. With 1 base removed from V and 6 bases from J, the gap between germline ends came to 13 bases. Germline values: CDR1 MGHRA, CDR2 YSYEKL. TCRdb processed the RACE reads anew with MiXCR; each CDR3 protein has one entry. The sample holds around 100,000 distinct CDR3 sequences, roughly 11% seen once. This clonotype came up many times. Its antigen remains unknown. Sequencing was performed on whole blood, taken in connection with sensitization to the hapten diphenylcyclopropenone (DPC). This sequence was found in a woman aged 35 to 49 with alopecia areata. Some clones in this sample may be carry-over from other donors' samples. The J gene is TRBJ1-5, the V gene TRBV4-1, with D hard to call. The chain's CDR3 is CASSQAGSSAQPQHF. The CDR3 coding sequence is TGCGCCAGCAGCCAAGCGGGCAGCTCGGCTCAGCCCCAGCATTTT.